The clone carrying this T cell receptor beta chain has ten or more counts. The CDR3 is 16 residues long. Germline V gives CDR1 SGHTA, CDR2 FQGNSA. Trimming cost V 5 bases and J 3 bases; bases outside gene matches: 13. The data were obtained in a study of HIV-infected patients and healthy controls. In TCRdb, the 5' RACE reads were re-called with MiXCR into one record per CDR3 protein. The repertoire consists of about 67,000 distinct CDR3 sequences, with roughly a sixth occurring once and the leading ten covering approximately 5.4%. The chain combines TRBV7-2 with TRBJ2-7; 7 bases are a match to TRBD2. The sample was CD4+ T cells from blood. This receptor was obtained from a human donor in good health. CDR3: CASSRGVGGSNYEQYF. CDR3 coding DNA: TGTGCCAGCAGCCGGGGGGTTGGGGGGAGTAACTACGAGCAGTACTTC.